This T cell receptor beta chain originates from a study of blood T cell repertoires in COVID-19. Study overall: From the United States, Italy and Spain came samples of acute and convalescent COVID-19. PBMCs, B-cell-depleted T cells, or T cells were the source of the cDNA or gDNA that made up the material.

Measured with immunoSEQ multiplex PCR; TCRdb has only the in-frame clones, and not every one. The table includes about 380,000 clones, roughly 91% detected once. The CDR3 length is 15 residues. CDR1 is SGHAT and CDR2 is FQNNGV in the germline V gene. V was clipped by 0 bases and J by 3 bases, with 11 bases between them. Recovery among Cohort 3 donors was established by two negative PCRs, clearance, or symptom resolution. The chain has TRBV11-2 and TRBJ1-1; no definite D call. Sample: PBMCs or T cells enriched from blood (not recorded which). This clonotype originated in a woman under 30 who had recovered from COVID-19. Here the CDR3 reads CASSLENMADTEAFF. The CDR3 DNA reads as TGTGCCAGCAGCTTAGAAAACATGGCAGACACTGAAGCTTTCTTT. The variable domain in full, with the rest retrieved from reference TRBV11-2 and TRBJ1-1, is EAGVAQSPRYKIIEKRQSVAFWCNPISGHATLYWYQQILGQGPKLLIQFQNNGVVDDSQLPKDRFSAERLKGVDSTLKIQPAKLEDSAVYLCASSLENMADTEAFFGQGTRLTVV.